The clone carrying this T cell receptor beta chain was counted a few times. This sample was included in a study of T-cell reconstitution after alpha-beta-depleted transplantation in children. Germline trimming cut 1 base from V and 3 bases from J; bases unmatched to any gene: 5. Germline loops: CDR1 DFQATT, CDR2 SNEGSKA (reference sequence). The CDR3 is 14 residues long. Unique molecular identifiers were incorporated into the prepared TCRbeta library. TCRdb independently ran MiXCR on the PCR reads; one entry per CDR3 protein. Counted here are about 580,000 distinct CDR3 sequences, around 23% occurring once; the ten biggest clones make up 14%.

V gene TRBV20-1 combines with J gene TRBJ2-7, with TRBD1 matching over 8 bases. The receptor was isolated from a boy under three years old who had a stem cell transplant for acute myeloid leukemia, so the T cells may come from the graft donor. The source was PBMCs, mostly from graft donor cells, collected 360 days after TCRalphabeta/CD19-depleted stem cell transplant. CDR3 nucleotide sequence: TGCAGTGCTAGAGCTCGGGACAGGCTCTACGAGCAGTACGTC. Encoded protein: CSARARDRLYEQYV.